This T cell receptor beta chain was identified during a study of T cell responses to AZD1222 COVID-19 vaccine. Study-level results: Spike was spanned by vaccine-associated CD4 TCRs, which were dominant at 160-218 and 743-854. Only a handful of AZD1222 recipients were seropositive at baseline. The study found Spike-specific TCR breadth and depth rose after two AZD1222 doses. Targeting of unmutated variant regions was reportedly seen in nearly half of spike-specific TCRs.

Sequenced by immunoSEQ multiplex PCR; TCRdb stores in-frame clones only, minus some. The table has 95,000 to 100,000 clones, more than 70% seen once. This clone was found once. Its antigen is unidentified. The sequence came from an adult who received the AZD1222 COVID-19 vaccine. The source material was peripheral blood, sampled 28 days after the second AZD1222 dose.

The CDR3 DNA reads TGTGCCAGCAGTTCAGGGGCGATAGTTTATAATTCACCCCTCCACTTT. This translates into CASSSGAIVYNSPLHF. V usage is TRBV6-5 and J usage is TRBJ1-6; perhaps TRBD1 as D (6 bases). The CDR3 totals 16 residues. Germline CDR1 is MNHEY and CDR2 is SVGAGI. Trimming cost V 4 bases and J 4 bases, with 14 bases left between them.